This TCR beta chain was observed in a study of cytomegalovirus exposure and HLA in healthy donors. Note on this clone: Antigen unknown.

Germline V gene sequence: CDR1 MNHNY, CDR2 SVGAGI (reference sequence). V was clipped by 2 bases and J by 7 bases; unmatched bases: 3. This CDR3 is built from 15 residues. Use of 60 Vbeta and 13 Jbeta primers characterized the PCR. The assay was immunoSEQ multiplex PCR, and TCRdb's table has in-frame clones only and misses some. Of about 31,000 clones in the sample, over 60% were seen once. General study findings and limits: Rarity held for most TCR sequences, but there were some public TCRs that occurred in many donors.

Sequencing used PBMCs. The genes are TRBV6-6 and TRBJ2-1; 12 positions agree with TRBD1. This TCR derives from a man aged 40-50 years in good health and CMV-seropositive. The CDR3 here is CASSYLGQGANEQFF. The DNA of the CDR3 is TGTGCCAGCAGTTACCTGGGACAGGGGGCAAATGAGCAGTTCTTC.